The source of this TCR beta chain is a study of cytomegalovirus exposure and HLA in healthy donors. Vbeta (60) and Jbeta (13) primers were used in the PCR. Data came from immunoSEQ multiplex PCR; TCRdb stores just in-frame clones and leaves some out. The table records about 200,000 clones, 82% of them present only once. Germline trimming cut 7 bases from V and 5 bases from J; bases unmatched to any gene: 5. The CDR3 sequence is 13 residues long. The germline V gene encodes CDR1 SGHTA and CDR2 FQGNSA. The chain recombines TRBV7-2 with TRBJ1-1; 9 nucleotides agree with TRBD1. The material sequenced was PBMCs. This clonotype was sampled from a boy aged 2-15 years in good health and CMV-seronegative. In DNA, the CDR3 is TGTGCCAGCACGAGGACAGGGGTTACTGAAGCTTTCTTT. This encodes CASTRTGVTEAFF.